These 27 T cell receptor beta chains were all obtained from the same sample, sequenced in a study of blood T cell repertoires in COVID-19. Sequencing used immunoSEQ multiplex PCR; TCRdb keeps in-frame clones, though not all of them. The sample has about 310,000 clones, around 87% seen once. What was sequenced was peripheral blood. These receptor sequences come from a woman in her fifties or sixties who had recovered from COVID-19.

V is TRBV5-1 and J is TRBJ2-2, with 9 positions matching TRBD1. The CDR3 is 16 residues long. The germline V gene encodes CDR1 SGHRS and CDR2 YFSETQ. Trimming at V came to 1 base and at J to 5 bases, leaving 6 bases not matched to a gene. The CDR3 DNA reads TGCGCCAGCAGCTTGACCTACAGGGGGCGAACCGGGGAGCTGTTTTTT. As protein: CASSLTYRGRTGELFF.

This sequence joins TRBV9 and TRBJ2-1; 8 bases map to TRBD2. In germline, CDR1 is SGDLS, CDR2 YYNGEE. There are 14 residues in the CDR3. The ends lost 1 base at V and 7 bases at J; junction bases unmatched: 4. CDR3: CASSVIAGGNEQFF. As DNA, the CDR3 is TGTGCCAGCAGCGTAATTGCGGGAGGAAATGAGCAGTTCTTC. Variable domain in full (rest from reference TRBV9 and TRBJ2-1): DSGVTQTPKHLITATGQRVTLRCSPRSGDLSVYWYQQSLDQGLQFLIQYYNGEERAKGNILERFSAQQFPDLHSELNLSSLELGDSALYFCASSVIAGGNEQFFGPGTRLTVL.

This clone came up once. The J gene is TRBJ1-4, the V gene TRBV27, with 8 positions matching TRBD1. Germline lookup yields CDR1 MNHEY and CDR2 SMNVEV (reference sequence). CDR3 size: 14 residues. Losses at the gene ends were 3 bases for V and 4 bases for J; bases not matched to a gene: 1. The CDR3 region is CASSFGQGNEKLFF. CDR3 nucleotides: TGTGCCAGCAGTTTCGGACAGGGTAATGAAAAACTGTTTTTT. Combining the CDR3 with reference TRBV27 and TRBJ1-4 gives the whole variable domain EAQVTQNPRYLITVTGKKLTVTCSQNMNHEYMSWYRQDPGLGLRQIYYSMNVEVTDKGDVPEGYKVSRKEKRNFPLILESPSPNQTSLYFCASSFGQGNEKLFFGSGTQLSVL.

This chain links TRBV28 with TRBJ2-3, with 10 bases matching TRBD2. CDR1 is MDHEN, CDR2 SYDVKM, per germline. Germline trimming cut 8 bases from V and 3 bases from J; bases unmatched to any gene: 5. The CDR3 is 14 amino acids. CDR3 region: CASAKRGGTDTQYF. CDR3 DNA sequence: TGTGCCAGCGCCAAGCGGGGGGGTACAGATACGCAGTATTTT.

On this clone itself: The sample has other DNA sequences that encode this CDR3 too. This chain connects TRBV18 to TRBJ1-5, with 9 bases identical to TRBD1. The CDR3 has 15 amino acids. From germline, CDR1 is KGHSH and CDR2 LQKENI. The V gene end was trimmed by 3 bases and the J gene end by 6 bases; junction bases not matched to a gene: 6. CDR3 residues: CASSPGQGSSQPQHF. The CDR3 region has the DNA TGTGCCAGCTCACCTGGACAGGGGAGTAGTCAGCCCCAGCATTTT.

The chain links TRBV6-5 to TRBJ1-5; 7 bases agree with TRBD1. J was trimmed by 4 bases and V by 4 bases; bases with no gene match: 1. The CDR3 runs 13 residues. Germline V CDR1 and CDR2: MNHEY, SVGAGI. The CDR3: CASSSGGNQPQHF. DNA for the CDR3: TGTGCCAGCAGTTCAGGGGGGAATCAGCCCCAGCATTTT.

This clone was seen just once. The J gene is TRBJ2-7, the V gene TRBV28, with D perhaps TRBD1 (6 bases). With 3 bases removed from V and 3 bases from J, the gap between germline ends came to 27 bases. This CDR3 has 19 residues. Germline lookup yields CDR1 MDHEN and CDR2 SYDVKM. The CDR3: CASSFPDSEGPRQVYEQYF. The CDR3, as DNA: TGTGCCAGCAGTTTCCCCGATTCAGAAGGCCCAAGACAGGTCTACGAGCAGTACTTC.

This clone has a handful of counts. The chain recombines TRBV9 with TRBJ2-2; TRBD1 matches 10 bases. CDR1 SGDLS and CDR2 YYNGEE come from the germline V gene. The junction had 6 bases not matched to a gene; V was cut back by 4 bases and J by 6 bases. The CDR3 length is 15 residues. The chain's CDR3 is CASSPRQGAAGELFF. The CDR3 DNA reads as TGTGCCAGCAGCCCCAGACAGGGGGCAGCCGGGGAGCTGTTTTTT.

The chain employs TRBV5-4 and TRBJ1-1; 7 nucleotides line up with TRBD1. V lost 4 bases, J lost 1 base, and 7 bases stayed unmatched. Germline assignment: CDR1 SGHNT and CDR2 YYREEE (reference sequence). There are 15 residues in the CDR3. CDR3 bases: TGTGCCAGCAGCCACCGGGACAGACCGAACACTGAAGCTTTCTTT. This translates into CASSHRDRPNTEAFF.

The chain uses TRBV5-4 and TRBJ2-1, with 11 nucleotides matching TRBD1. The CDR3 totals 16 residues. The germline V gene has CDR1 SGHNT and CDR2 YYREEE (reference sequence). V gave up 3 bases and J gave up 8 bases; unmatched junction bases: 10. For the CDR3, the DNA is TGTGCCAGCAGCTCGGGGTGGGGACAGGGGGTCGATGAGCAGTTCTTC. It codes for CASSSGWGQGVDEQFF. Based on the CDR3 plus reference TRBV5-4 and TRBJ2-1, the full variable domain is ETGVTQSPTHLIKTRGQQVTLRCSSQSGHNTVSWYQQALGQGPQFIFQYYREEENGRGNFPPRFSGLQFPNYSSELNVNALELDDSALYLCASSSGWGQGVDEQFFGPGTRLTVL.

The chain joins TRBV6-5 to TRBJ1-4; 7 nucleotides match TRBD1. CDR3 length: 14 amino acids. With V trimmed by 8 bases and J by 5 bases, 8 bases remained unmatched. Looked up from germline, CDR1 is MNHEY and CDR2 is SVGAGI. The CDR3 spells CASSIGGWNEKLFF. The CDR3 DNA reads TGTGCCAGCTCCATAGGGGGCTGGAATGAAAAACTGTTTTTT.

In nucleotides, the CDR3 is TGCGCCAGCAGCCAAGAGCGAGGCGTCAACATTCAGTACTTC. It translates to CASSQERGVNIQYF. This rearrangement joins TRBV4-1 to TRBJ2-4; D is ambiguous. From germline, CDR1 is MGHRA and CDR2 YSYEKL. The CDR3 extends over 14 amino acids. V dropped 0 bases and J dropped 7 bases, with 10 bases sitting between them.

This clone showed up just once. This chain connects TRBV2 to TRBJ2-7, with 8 bases aligning to TRBD1. The CDR3 runs 13 residues. Germline loops: CDR1 SNHLY, CDR2 FYNNEI. With V trimmed by 6 bases and J by 4 bases, 5 bases remained unmatched. CDR3 in DNA: TGTGCCAGCAGGCGGGACAGGAATTACGAGCAGTACTTC. This translates into CASRRDRNYEQYF.

The rearrangement uses TRBV7-8 and TRBJ2-7; unclear D gene. Trimming removed 1 base from V and 3 bases from J, with 7 bases in between. The CDR3 is 13 residues long. Germline loops: CDR1 SGHVS, CDR2 FQNEAQ. The CDR3 reads CASSLVQFYEQYF. The CDR3 nucleotides are TGTGCCAGCAGCTTAGTTCAGTTCTACGAGCAGTACTTC.

This sequence joins TRBV7-2 and TRBJ2-7, with 11 bases matching TRBD1. The CDR3 has 15 residues. CDR1 and CDR2 (germline): SGHTA, FQGNSA. V lost 5 bases and J lost 5; bases outside the gene matches: 8. The CDR3 region has the DNA TGTGCCAGCAGCGGGCGGGACAGGGGGAGCCACGAGCAGTACTTC. As protein: CASSGRDRGSHEQYF.

This chain links TRBV24-1 with TRBJ1-1; D remains unclear. The germline gives CDR1 KGHDR, CDR2 SFDVKD. This CDR3 comprises 14 residues. V dropped 2 bases and J dropped 6 bases, with 12 bases sitting between them. CDR3 amino acids: CATSDSTVQAEAFF. CDR3 bases: TGTGCCACCAGTGATTCTACAGTCCAGGCTGAAGCTTTCTTT.

The chain is built from TRBV5-1 and TRBJ2-1, with a tentative D call TRBD2 (5 bases). V was shortened by 0 bases and J by 0 bases, with 10 bases between the two germline ends. CDR1 and CDR2 (germline): SGHRS, YFSETQ. The CDR3 runs 16 residues. DNA for the CDR3: TGCGCCAGCAGCTTGGTTCTTACTAGCTCCTACAATGAGCAGTTCTTC. Its protein product is CASSLVLTSSYNEQFF. Complete variable domain (other parts from reference TRBV5-1 and TRBJ2-1): KAGVTQTPRYLIKTRGQQVTLSCSPISGHRSVSWYQQTPGQGLQFLFEYFSETQRNKGNFPGRFSGRQFSNSRSEMNVSTLELGDSALYLCASSLVLTSSYNEQFFGPGTRLTVL.

On this clone: In the same sample, other DNA sequences code for this CDR3. The chain couples TRBV20-1 to TRBJ2-2, with D perhaps TRBD1 (5 bases). The CDR3 is made up of 12 amino acids. Deletions cut 3 bases from V and 4 bases from J, with 6 bases between. The germline V gene has CDR1 DFQATT and CDR2 SNEGSKA (reference sequence). This CDR3 reads CSASTGTGELFF. The CDR3 DNA is TGCAGTGCTAGTACAGGCACCGGGGAGCTGTTTTTT.

The chain couples TRBV4-3 to TRBJ2-1; 9 bases align to TRBD2. Germline assignment: CDR1 LGHNA and CDR2 YSLEER. Trimming cost V 3 bases and J 2 bases; bases outside gene matches: 2. The CDR3 is 15 amino acids. CDR3 region: CASSQREGTYNEQFF. The CDR3, as DNA: TGCGCCAGCAGCCAGCGGGAGGGCACCTACAATGAGCAGTTCTTC.

The CDR3 sequence: CASSLQGSTYEQYF. DNA of the CDR3: TGTGCCAGCAGCTTACAGGGAAGCACCTACGAGCAGTACTTC. The chain joins TRBV11-2 to TRBJ2-7; TRBD1 might be the D (5 bases). The CDR3 is 14 residues long. The V gene lost 2 bases and the J gene lost 2 bases, with 10 bases spanning the gap. Germline CDR1 is SGHAT and CDR2 is FQNNGV.

This clone was counted a single time. The V gene is TRBV5-6, the J gene TRBJ2-7; TRBD1 aligns across 7 bases. Trimming took 1 base from V and 5 from J; bases not matched to a gene: 3. Germline CDR1 is SGHDT and CDR2 is YYEEEE. CDR3 length: 13 residues. CDR3 loop: CASSLRGTDEQYF. CDR3 DNA sequence: TGTGCCAGCAGCTTGAGGGGGACAGACGAGCAGTACTTC.

The chain links TRBV19 to TRBJ1-1; 7 positions agree with TRBD1. CDR3 length equals 15 residues. Per the germline V gene, CDR1 is LNHDA and CDR2 is SQIVND (reference sequence). With 6 bases clipped from V and 2 bases from J, the junction kept 9 bases outside the gene matches. The CDR3 DNA reads as TGTGCCAGTAGGACCTCAGGGGGTGAAAACACTGAAGCTTTCTTT. It specifies CASRTSGGENTEAFF.

The chain is built from TRBV7-9 and TRBJ1-1; D unclear. Germline CDR1 reads SEHNR; CDR2 reads FQNEAQ (reference sequence). CDR3 length equals 15 residues. V dropped 0 bases and J dropped 8 bases, with 16 bases sitting between them. CDR3 amino acids: CASSLAVAVLVEAFF. The CDR3 bases are TGTGCCAGCAGCTTAGCCGTGGCGGTGCTAGTCGAAGCTTTCTTT.

Only one count was recorded for this clone. The chain links TRBV4-2 to TRBJ2-3; 7 nucleotides agree with TRBD2. This CDR3 is 14 amino acids long. Losses at the gene ends were 5 bases for V and 3 bases for J; bases not matched to a gene: 5. From germline, CDR1 is LGHNA and CDR2 YNFKEQ. In DNA, the CDR3 is TGTGCCAGCAGCGCTAGCGGTCCAACAGATACGCAGTATTTT. Its protein product is CASSASGPTDTQYF.

This clone was recorded only once. The rearrangement uses TRBV7-2 and TRBJ2-7; unclear D gene. Per the germline V gene, CDR1 is SGHTA and CDR2 is FQGNSA. The CDR3 covers 14 residues. V was pared by 2 bases and J by 0 bases, with 8 bases between. CDR3 protein: CASSLRADSYEQYF. The CDR3 DNA reads TGTGCCAGCAGCTTACGTGCGGACTCCTACGAGCAGTACTTC. The complete variable domain, with remaining parts taken from reference TRBV7-2 and TRBJ2-7, reads GAGVSQSPSNKVTEKGKDVELRCDPISGHTALYWYRQSLGQGLEFLIYFQGNSAPDKSGLPSDRFSAERTGGSVSTLTIQRTQQEDSAVYLCASSLRADSYEQYFGPGTRLTVT.

This chain's CDR3 is CARGGNRDEQFF. DNA for the CDR3: TGTGCCAGAGGCGGGAACCGCGATGAGCAGTTCTTC. The chain couples TRBV27 to TRBJ2-1; D may be TRBD2 (6 bases). With 9 bases removed from V and 8 bases from J, the gap between germline ends came to 14 bases. The CDR3 is 12 amino acids. Germline values: CDR1 MNHEY, CDR2 SMNVEV (reference sequence).

The genes are TRBV30 and TRBJ2-1; no reliable D call. The CDR3 spans 11 residues. V was shortened by 1 base and J by 13 bases, with 11 bases between the two germline ends. Germline CDR1 GTSNPN, CDR2 SVGIG (reference sequence). In nucleotides, the CDR3 is TGTGCCTGGAGTGGTGGCCTAGTCCAGTTCTTC. Encoded protein: CAWSGGLVQFF. The variable domain in full, with the rest retrieved from reference TRBV30 and TRBJ2-1, is SQTIHQWPATLVQPVGSPLSLECTVEGTSNPNLYWYRQAAGRGLQLLFYSVGIGQISSEVPQNLSASRPQDRQFILSSKKLLLSDSGFYLCAWSGGLVQFFGPGTRLTVL.